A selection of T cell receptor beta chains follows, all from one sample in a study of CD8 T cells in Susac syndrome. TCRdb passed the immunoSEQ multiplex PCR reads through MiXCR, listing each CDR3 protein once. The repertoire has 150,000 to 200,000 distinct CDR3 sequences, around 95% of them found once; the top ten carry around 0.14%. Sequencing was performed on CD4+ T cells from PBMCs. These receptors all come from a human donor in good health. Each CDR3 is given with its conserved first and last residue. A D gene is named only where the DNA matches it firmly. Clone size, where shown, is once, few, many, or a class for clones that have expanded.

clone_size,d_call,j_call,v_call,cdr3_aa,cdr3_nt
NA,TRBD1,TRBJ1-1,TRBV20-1,CSARDRVNTEAFF,TGCAGTGCTAGGGACAGGGTTAACACTGAAGCTTTCTTT
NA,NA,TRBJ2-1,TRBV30,CAWGLTPYYNEQFF,TGTGCCTGGGGCCTAACCCCATACTACAATGAGCAGTTCTTC
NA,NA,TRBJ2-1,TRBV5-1,CASSSDSSYNEQFF,TGCGCCAGCAGCTCGGACTCTTCCTACAATGAGCAGTTCTTC
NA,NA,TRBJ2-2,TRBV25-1,CASSEQGQAGELFF,TGTGCCAGCAGTGAGCAGGGTCAGGCCGGGGAGCTGTTTTTT
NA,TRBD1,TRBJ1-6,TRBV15,CATSRDPGTVVSPLHF,TGTGCCACCAGCAGAGATCCCGGGACAGTGGTCTCACCCCTCCACTTT
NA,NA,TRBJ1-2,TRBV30,CAWSRLNFWASAYGYTF,TGTGCCTGGAGCCGATTAAACTTTTGGGCCAGTGCCTATGGCTACACCTTC
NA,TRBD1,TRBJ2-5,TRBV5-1,CASSGSGGDETQYF,TGCGCCAGCAGCGGCTCAGGGGGAGATGAGACCCAGTACTTC
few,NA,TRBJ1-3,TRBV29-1,CSVEGFSGNTIYF,TGCAGCGTTGAGGGCTTCTCTGGAAACACCATATATTTT
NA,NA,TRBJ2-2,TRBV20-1,CSASGSMNTGELFF,TGCAGTGCTAGTGGCAGCATGAACACCGGGGAGCTGTTTTTT
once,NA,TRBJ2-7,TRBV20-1,CSAMGSPSDEQYF,TGCAGTGCCATGGGGAGCCCTAGCGACGAGCAGTACTTC
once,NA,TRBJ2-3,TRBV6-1,CASSTFGTRSTDTQYF,TGTGCCAGCAGTACCTTCGGGACCCGAAGCACAGATACGCAGTATTTT
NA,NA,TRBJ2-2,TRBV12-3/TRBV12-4,CASSLTDSGTGELFF,TGTGCCAGCAGTTTGACGGACAGTGGAACCGGGGAGCTGTTTTTT
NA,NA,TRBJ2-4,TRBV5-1,CASSTDLDIQYF,TGCGCCAGCAGCACGGACTTGGACATTCAGTACTTC
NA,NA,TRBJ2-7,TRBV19,CASTPGLGIGEQYF,TGTGCCAGTACTCCAGGGCTGGGGATCGGTGAGCAGTACTTC
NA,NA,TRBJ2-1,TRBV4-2,CASSQDGSAYNEQFF,TGTGCCAGCAGCCAAGATGGGAGCGCTTATAATGAGCAGTTCTTC
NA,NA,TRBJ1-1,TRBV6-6,CASSYSDTEAFF,TGTGCCAGCAGTTACTCGGACACTGAAGCTTTCTTT
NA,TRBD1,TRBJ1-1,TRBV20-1,CSARRKDREPFF,TGCAGTGCTAGACGCAAGGACAGGGAGCCTTTCTTT
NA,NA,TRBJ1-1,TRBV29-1,CSVGNVLNTEAFF,TGCAGCGTTGGAAACGTTTTGAACACTGAAGCTTTCTTT
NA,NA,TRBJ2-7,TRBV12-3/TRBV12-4,CASSLGGPTYEQYF,TGTGCCAGCAGTTTAGGGGGACCAACCTACGAGCAGTACTTC
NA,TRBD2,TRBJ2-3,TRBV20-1,CSARRRTSGTDTQYF,TGCAGTGCTAGAAGGAGGACTAGCGGCACAGATACGCAGTATTTT
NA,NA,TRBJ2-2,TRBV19,CASTYDGELFF,TGTGCCAGTACTTATGACGGGGAGCTGTTTTTT
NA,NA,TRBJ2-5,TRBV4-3,CASSQAVGGFETQYF,TGCGCCAGCAGCCAGGCCGTGGGCGGGTTCGAGACCCAGTACTTC
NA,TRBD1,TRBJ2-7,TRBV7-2,CASSRGLTGDNEQYF,TGTGCCAGCAGCCGGGGCCTGACAGGGGACAACGAGCAGTACTTC
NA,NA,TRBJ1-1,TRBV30,CAWTTIVRGDTEAFF,TGTGCCTGGACCACCATTGTTAGGGGGGACACTGAAGCTTTCTTT
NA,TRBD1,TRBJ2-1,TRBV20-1,CSASASTGDLYNEQFF,TGCAGTGCTAGCGCCTCGACAGGGGATCTTTACAATGAGCAGTTCTTC
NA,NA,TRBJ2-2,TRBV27,CASSRQSGYTGELFF,TGTGCCAGCAGCAGACAGAGCGGCTACACCGGGGAGCTGTTTTTT